The 22 T cell receptor beta chains presented below share a single source sample, sequenced in a study of shared clonotypes between healthy human individuals. The table came from immunoSEQ multiplex PCR; TCRdb's copy has only in-frame clones and leaves some out. This sample yields about 2.4 million clones, of which 93% are seen a single time; 0.35% to 0.45% belongs to the top ten. The sample was naive CD4+ T cells from PBMCs. Subset here: CD45RA+ positively selected. Receptors originate from a young man in good health. Some clones in this sample may be carry-over from other donors' samples.

The J gene is TRBJ2-7, the V gene TRBV5-8, with D possibly matching TRBD1 (5 bases). The CDR3 is 14 amino acids. CDR1 is SGHTS, CDR2 YDEGEE, per germline. Between the trimmed V and J ends, which lost 2 bases and 2 bases, there was a span of 11 bases. CDR3 nucleotide sequence: TGTGCCAGCAGCTTCCAGGGCGCCGCCTACGAGCAGTACTTC. Protein: CASSFQGAAYEQYF.

The V and J genes are TRBV4-1 and TRBJ2-4; TRBD1 or TRBD2 may be the D gene (5 bases each). The ends were cut back, 4 bases at V and 15 bases at J, with 19 bases in the middle. The CDR3 loop spans 13 amino acids. Per germline, CDR1 MGHRA and CDR2 YSYEKL. The CDR3 region has the DNA TGCGCCAGCAGCCTAATACCCGGGACGGGGAGGTACTTC. Amino acids: CASSLIPGTGRYF.

This rearrangement joins TRBV5-8 to TRBJ1-5; the D is unclear. This CDR3 is 15 amino acids long. CDR1 is SGHTS, CDR2 YDEGEE, per germline. Trimming stripped 4 bases from V and 0 bases from J, with 11 bases between. The CDR3: CASSRTGNSNQPQHF. The CDR3 region has the DNA TGTGCCAGCAGCCGGACGGGTAATAGCAATCAGCCCCAGCATTTT.

The chain is built from TRBV15 and TRBJ1-4; no definite D call. Germline CDR1 reads LNHNV; CDR2 reads YYDKDF (reference sequence). Trimming removed 3 bases at V and 3 bases at J, with 20 bases between. This CDR3 is built from 18 residues. CDR3: CATSSDRERGRANEKLFF. The CDR3 DNA reads as TGTGCCACCAGCAGCGATAGAGAAAGAGGTCGGGCTAATGAAAAACTGTTTTTT.

DNA for the CDR3: TGTGCCAGCAGTCGGGGGGCGCAGAGTATCCATGGCTACACCTTC. Its protein is CASSRGAQSIHGYTF. V gene TRBV6-6 combines with J gene TRBJ1-2, with D possibly being TRBD1 (6 bases). The CDR3 totals 15 residues. Germline CDR1 reads MNHNY; CDR2 reads SVGAGI (reference sequence). V lost 5 bases to trimming and J lost 6 bases, with 19 bases between them.

The V call is TRBV7-9, the J call TRBJ2-2; tentative D call: TRBD1 (6 bases). CDR3 size: 15 residues. V lost 3 bases to trimming and J lost 1 base, with 9 bases between them. The V gene's germline CDR1 is SEHNR and CDR2 FQNEAQ (reference sequence). CDR3 nucleotide sequence: TGTGCCAGCAGCTTTGGGGACATGAACACCGGGGAGCTGTTTTTT. Protein: CASSFGDMNTGELFF. The whole variable domain, remainder taken from reference TRBV7-9 and TRBJ2-2, is DTGVSQNPRHKITKRGQNVTFRCDPISEHNRLYWYRQTLGQGPEFLTYFQNEAQLEKSRLLSDRFSAERPKGSFSTLEIQRTEQGDSAMYLCASSFGDMNTGELFFGEGSRLTVL.

A word on this clone: Other DNA sequences in the same sample also yield this CDR3. This sequence joins TRBV28 and TRBJ2-7, with 8 bases that match TRBD1. Trimming at V came to 6 bases and at J to 5 bases, leaving 3 bases not matched to a gene. Germline CDR1 and CDR2: MDHEN and SYDVKM. The CDR3 extends over 12 amino acids. CDR3 residues: CASRAGGHEQYF. The CDR3 DNA is TGTGCCAGCAGGGCAGGGGGCCACGAGCAGTACTTC.

This rearrangement joins TRBV28 to TRBJ1-5; D unclear. Germline V gives CDR1 MDHEN, CDR2 SYDVKM. V lost 3 bases and J lost 7, with 10 bases in between. The CDR3 contains 13 residues. CDR3 residues: CASSFWGGQPQHF. DNA for the CDR3: TGTGCCAGCAGTTTCTGGGGAGGACAGCCCCAGCATTTT.

The chain couples TRBV7-6 to TRBJ2-5; the D gene is possibly TRBD2 (5 bases). The CDR3 loop spans 12 amino acids. V lost 5 bases and J 11 bases, leaving 15 bases between the germline ends. Germline CDR1 SGHVS, CDR2 FNYEAQ. CDR3 sequence reads: CASSGSGLEQYF. In DNA form, the CDR3 reads TGTGCCAGCAGCGGAAGCGGCCTGGAGCAGTACTTC.

The genes are TRBV7-7 and TRBJ2-3; a possible D gene is TRBD2 (6 bases). Deletions cut 1 base from V and 4 bases from J, with 12 bases between. Germline CDR1 is SSHAT and CDR2 is FNYEAQ (reference sequence). CDR3 size: 15 residues. The CDR3 sequence is CASSLVAGSADTQYF. As DNA, the CDR3 is TGTGCCAGCAGCTTAGTTGCGGGAAGCGCAGATACGCAGTATTTT.

The V call is TRBV11-3, the J call TRBJ2-1; 7 bases are a match to TRBD1. The CDR3 runs to 15 residues. J was trimmed by 2 bases and V by 5 bases; bases with no gene match: 6. Germline values: CDR1 SGHNT, CDR2 YENEEA. The CDR3 nucleotides read TGTGCCAGCAGCGTTTACGGGACAGCCTACAATGAGCAGTTCTTC. Translated: CASSVYGTAYNEQFF.

With regard to this clone: Other DNA sequences in the sample encode the same CDR3. The rearrangement links TRBV5-1 to TRBJ2-5; D gene ambiguous. There are 13 residues in the CDR3. The germline V gene has CDR1 SGHRS and CDR2 YFSETQ. With 3 bases removed from V and 2 bases from J, the gap between germline ends came to 8 bases. The CDR3, as DNA: TGCGCCAGCAGCTCAGATAATCAAGAGACCCAGTACTTC. Protein sequence: CASSSDNQETQYF. Based on the CDR3 plus reference TRBV5-1 and TRBJ2-5, the full variable domain is KAGVTQTPRYLIKTRGQQVTLSCSPISGHRSVSWYQQTPGQGLQFLFEYFSETQRNKGNFPGRFSGRQFSNSRSEMNVSTLELGDSALYLCASSSDNQETQYFGPGTRLLVL.

The chain has TRBV19 and TRBJ2-5; a weak D match, TRBD1 (6 bases). The CDR3 spans 14 residues. CDR1 is LNHDA, CDR2 SQIVND, per germline (reference sequence). The germline V and J ends were trimmed by 1 base and 2 bases, with 8 bases remaining between them. The CDR3 loop reads CASSIGQGQETQYF. The CDR3 DNA follows: TGTGCCAGTAGTATAGGGCAGGGGCAAGAGACCCAGTACTTC.

This chain connects TRBV28 to TRBJ2-7; D is perhaps TRBD1 (5 bases). The CDR3 totals 16 residues. The germline gives CDR1 MDHEN, CDR2 SYDVKM. V gave up 3 bases and J gave up 6 bases, with 21 bases separating them. CDR3 sequence (DNA): TGTGCCAGCAGTTTTCCGGACACAACTACGAAACGCGAGCAGTACTTC. It specifies CASSFPDTTTKREQYF.

The chain carries TRBV7-6 and TRBJ2-7, with D tentatively TRBD1 or TRBD2 (5 bases each). Germline V gene data show CDR1 as SGHVS and CDR2 as FNYEAQ. V lost 1 base to trimming and J lost 7 bases, with 23 bases between them. The CDR3 runs 17 residues. CDR3 sequence (DNA): TGTGCCAGCAGCTTAGGTTCCTTCCGGGACGTTCCGGGGGAGCAGTACTTC. This translates into CASSLGSFRDVPGEQYF.

This CDR3 is CAWSALGAGTDTQYF. The CDR3, as DNA: TGTGCCTGGAGCGCCCTGGGCGCAGGCACAGATACGCAGTATTTT. The gene calls are TRBV30 and TRBJ2-3; D is ambiguous. This CDR3 has 15 amino acids. V lost 3 bases and J lost 1, with 14 bases in between. Germline CDR1 is GTSNPN and CDR2 is SVGIG (reference sequence). Supplemented by reference TRBV30 and TRBJ2-3, the full variable domain reads SQTIHQWPATLVQPVGSPLSLECTVEGTSNPNLYWYRQAAGRGLQLLFYSVGIGQISSEVPQNLSASRPQDRQFILSSKKLLLSDSGFYLCAWSALGAGTDTQYFGPGTRLTVL.

This rearrangement joins TRBV6-1 to TRBJ1-5, with D perhaps TRBD1 (5 bases). Trimming cost V 6 bases and J 4 bases, with 13 bases left between them. Per germline, CDR1 MNHNS and CDR2 SASEGT. The CDR3 totals 14 residues. The chain's CDR3 is CASRKMGGNQPQHF. CDR3 nucleotides: TGTGCCAGCAGGAAAATGGGGGGGAATCAGCCCCAGCATTTT.

On this clone itself: Other DNA sequences in the sample encode the same CDR3. This sequence joins TRBV5-5 and TRBJ2-7; D ambiguous. The ends were cut back, 4 bases at V and 0 bases at J, with 8 bases in the middle. Per the germline V gene, CDR1 is SGHKS and CDR2 is YYEKEE (reference sequence). The CDR3 spans 13 residues. The CDR3 DNA reads TGTGCCAGCAGCCTCGGGTCCTCCTACGAGCAGTACTTC. This codes for CASSLGSSYEQYF.

V gene TRBV4-3 combines with J gene TRBJ2-7; 9 bases agree with TRBD1. Germline CDR1 is LGHNA and CDR2 is YSLEER. This CDR3 spans 15 amino acids. Unmatched junction bases numbered 3, after V lost 0 bases and J lost 3 bases. The CDR3 loop is CASSQDSTGGYEQYF. Written as DNA, the CDR3 is TGCGCCAGCAGCCAAGATTCGACAGGGGGCTACGAGCAGTACTTC.

The V call is TRBV2, the J call TRBJ1-1, with TRBD1 matching over 7 bases. This CDR3 region has 15 residues. With 4 bases clipped from V and 1 base from J, the junction kept 6 bases outside the gene matches. Germline CDR1 reads SNHLY; CDR2 reads FYNNEI. CDR3 nucleotides: TGTGCCAGCAGTGTACAGGGGATGGGGAACACTGAAGCTTTCTTT. It encodes CASSVQGMGNTEAFF. The variable domain in full, completed from reference TRBV2 and TRBJ1-1, reads EPEVTQTPSHQVTQMGQEVILRCVPISNHLYFYWYRQILGQKVEFLVSFYNNEISEKSEIFDDQFSVERPDGSNFTLKIRSTKLEDSAMYFCASSVQGMGNTEAFFGQGTRLTVV.

V gene TRBV5-1 combines with J gene TRBJ2-6, with D perhaps TRBD1 (6 bases). The CDR3 has 15 amino acids. V gave up 3 bases and J gave up 9 bases, with 16 bases separating them. Germline V gene data show CDR1 as SGHRS and CDR2 as YFSETQ. The CDR3 coding sequence is TGCGCCAGCAGCTCCCACAGGGTTGATGGCAACGTCCTGACTTTC. Translated: CASSSHRVDGNVLTF. Filled out from reference TRBV5-1 and TRBJ2-6, the complete variable domain reads KAGVTQTPRYLIKTRGQQVTLSCSPISGHRSVSWYQQTPGQGLQFLFEYFSETQRNKGNFPGRFSGRQFSNSRSEMNVSTLELGDSALYLCASSSHRVDGNVLTFGAGSRLTVL.

Notes on this clone: Distinct nucleotide sequences in the sample also encode this CDR3. V and J are TRBV29-1 and TRBJ2-7, with 7 bases that match TRBD2. CDR1 is SQVTM, CDR2 ANQGSEA, per germline. J gave up 3 bases and V 4 bases, and 6 bases lay outside the gene matches. The CDR3 contains 13 residues. The CDR3 bases are TGCAGCGTTGGTGGGAGGGCCCTCTACGAGCAGTACTTC. Translated: CSVGGRALYEQYF.